Sequencing of this T cell receptor (beta chain) was carried out in a study of blood T cell repertoires in COVID-19. Overall study: The United States, Italy and Spain provided the acute and convalescent COVID-19 samples.

The CDR3 totals 17 residues. The germline V and J ends were trimmed by 3 bases and 2 bases, with 16 bases remaining between them. Looked up from germline, CDR1 is SGHTA and CDR2 is FQGTGA. Repertoires were generated with immunoSEQ multiplex PCR, while TCRdb's copy carries only in-frame clones and drops some. Found here are under 95,000 clones, roughly four fifths of them singletons; the top ten hold more than 2%. Sample: peripheral blood. This clonotype was obtained from a woman between 65 and 79 years old with acute or convalescent COVID-19. The chain couples TRBV7-3 to TRBJ2-2, with D perhaps matching TRBD2 (7 bases). In DNA, the CDR3 is TGTGCCAGCAGCTTTCACGGGGGGCCACCTAACACCGGGGAGCTGTTTTTT. As protein: CASSFHGGPPNTGELFF.